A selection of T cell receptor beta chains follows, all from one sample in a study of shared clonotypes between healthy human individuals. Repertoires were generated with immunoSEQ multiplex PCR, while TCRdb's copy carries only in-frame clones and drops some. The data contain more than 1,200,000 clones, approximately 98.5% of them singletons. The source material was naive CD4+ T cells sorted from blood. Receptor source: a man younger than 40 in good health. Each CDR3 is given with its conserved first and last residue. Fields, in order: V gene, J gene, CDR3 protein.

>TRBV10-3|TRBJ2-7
CAISDSRRLASEQYF
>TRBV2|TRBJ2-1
CASTGTSGSGNEQFF
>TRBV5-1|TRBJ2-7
CASSLMPGTISYEQYF
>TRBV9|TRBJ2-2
CASSVAGAVVTGELFF
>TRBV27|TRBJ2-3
CASSGMRQGTDTQYF
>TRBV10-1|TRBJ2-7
CASSESRGARALYEQYF
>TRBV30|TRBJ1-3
CAWSVWTSGNTIYF
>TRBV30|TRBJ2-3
CAWIRPGLADTDTQYF
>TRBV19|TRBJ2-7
CASSIVSGRGLYEQYF
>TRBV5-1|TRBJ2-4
CASMPTPGTGVLLAKNIQYF
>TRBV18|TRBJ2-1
CASSPASGYNEQFF
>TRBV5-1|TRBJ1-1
CASSLKGNTEAFF
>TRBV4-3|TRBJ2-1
CASSQDGNALNEQFF
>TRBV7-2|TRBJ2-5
CASSLAGSGETQYF
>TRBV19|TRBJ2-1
CASSLIAGGFYNEQFF
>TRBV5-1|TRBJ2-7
CASSLGVSTEQYF
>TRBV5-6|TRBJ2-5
CASSPAGGRKTQYF
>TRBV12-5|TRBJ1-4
CASGLGTGTPGLENEKLFF
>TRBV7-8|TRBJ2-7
CASSPLAGAGRTGAYEQYF
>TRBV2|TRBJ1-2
CASSDRDRHGYTF
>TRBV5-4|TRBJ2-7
CASSFSGPKTYEQYF
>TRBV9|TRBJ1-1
CASSVDGQGGTEAFF
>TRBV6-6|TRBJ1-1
CASSYSGARPTEAFF
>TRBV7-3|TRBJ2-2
CASRQHRATGELFF
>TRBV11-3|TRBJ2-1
CASSLNGGLQYNEQFF
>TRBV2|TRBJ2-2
CASSRLALTYTGELFF